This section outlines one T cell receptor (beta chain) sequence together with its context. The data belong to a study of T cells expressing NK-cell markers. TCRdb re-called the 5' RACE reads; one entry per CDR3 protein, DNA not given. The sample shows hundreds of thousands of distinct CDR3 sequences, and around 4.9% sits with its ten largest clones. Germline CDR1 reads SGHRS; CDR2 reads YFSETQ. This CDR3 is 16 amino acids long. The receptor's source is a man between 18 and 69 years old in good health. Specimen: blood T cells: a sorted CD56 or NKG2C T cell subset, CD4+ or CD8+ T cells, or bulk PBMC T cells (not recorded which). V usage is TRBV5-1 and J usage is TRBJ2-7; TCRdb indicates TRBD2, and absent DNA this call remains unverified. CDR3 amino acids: CASSLGGGRSSYEQYF.